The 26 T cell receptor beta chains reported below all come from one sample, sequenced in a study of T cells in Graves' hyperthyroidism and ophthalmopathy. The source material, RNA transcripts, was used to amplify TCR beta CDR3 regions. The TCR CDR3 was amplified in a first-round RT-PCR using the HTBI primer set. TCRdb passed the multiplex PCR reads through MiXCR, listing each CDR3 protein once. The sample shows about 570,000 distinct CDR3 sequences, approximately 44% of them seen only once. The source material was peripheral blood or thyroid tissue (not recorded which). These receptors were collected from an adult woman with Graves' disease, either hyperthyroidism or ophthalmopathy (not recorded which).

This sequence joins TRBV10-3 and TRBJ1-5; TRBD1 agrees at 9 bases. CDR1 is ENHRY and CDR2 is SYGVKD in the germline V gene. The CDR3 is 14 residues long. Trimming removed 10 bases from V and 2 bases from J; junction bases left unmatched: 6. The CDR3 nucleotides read TGTGCCAGCAAGCGACAGGGGGGCAATCAGCCCCAGCATTTT. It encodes CASKRQGGNQPQHF.

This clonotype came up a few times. CDR3 coding DNA: TGTGCCAGCAGCTCTGGACAGGCCGCTGCCACCTTC. It is translated as CASSSGQAAATF. This chain joins TRBV5-5 and TRBJ1-2, with 7 bases matching TRBD1. The CDR3 has 12 residues. The junction had 9 bases not matched to a gene; V was cut back by 3 bases and J by 13 bases. Germline-derived CDR1 and CDR2 are SGHKS and YYEKEE (reference sequence).

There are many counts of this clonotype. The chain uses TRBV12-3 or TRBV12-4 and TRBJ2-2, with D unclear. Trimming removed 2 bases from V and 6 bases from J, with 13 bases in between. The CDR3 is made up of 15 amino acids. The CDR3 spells CASSLLNRRAGELFF. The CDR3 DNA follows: TGTGCCAGCAGTTTATTGAATCGCCGCGCCGGGGAGCTGTTTTTT.

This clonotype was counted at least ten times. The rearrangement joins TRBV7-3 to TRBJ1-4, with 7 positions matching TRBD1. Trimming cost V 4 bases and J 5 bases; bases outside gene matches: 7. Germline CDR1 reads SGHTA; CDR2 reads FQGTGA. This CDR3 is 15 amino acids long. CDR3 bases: TGTGCCAGCAGCTCAAAAGACAGGGAGAATGAAAAACTGTTTTTT. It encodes CASSSKDRENEKLFF.

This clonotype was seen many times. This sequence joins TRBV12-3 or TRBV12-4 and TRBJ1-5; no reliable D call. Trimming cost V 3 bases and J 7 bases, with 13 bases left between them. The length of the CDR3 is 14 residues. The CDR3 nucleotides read TGTGCCAGCAGTTTGGGTGGGATTCGGCAGCCCCAGCATTTT. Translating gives CASSLGGIRQPQHF.

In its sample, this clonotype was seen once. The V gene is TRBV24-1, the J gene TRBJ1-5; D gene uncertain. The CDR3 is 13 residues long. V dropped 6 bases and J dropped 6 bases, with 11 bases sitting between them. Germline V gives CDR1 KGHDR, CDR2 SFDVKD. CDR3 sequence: CATSSDTRQPQHF. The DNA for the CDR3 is TGTGCCACCAGTAGTGACACCCGTCAGCCCCAGCATTTT.

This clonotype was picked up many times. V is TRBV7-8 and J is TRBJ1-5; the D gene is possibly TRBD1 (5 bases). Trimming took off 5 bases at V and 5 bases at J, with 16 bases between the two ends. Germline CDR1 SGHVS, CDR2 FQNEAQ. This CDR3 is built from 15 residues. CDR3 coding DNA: TGTGCCAGCAGCGTGGGGGACTCCTCGGATCAGCCCCAGCATTTT. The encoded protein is CASSVGDSSDQPQHF.

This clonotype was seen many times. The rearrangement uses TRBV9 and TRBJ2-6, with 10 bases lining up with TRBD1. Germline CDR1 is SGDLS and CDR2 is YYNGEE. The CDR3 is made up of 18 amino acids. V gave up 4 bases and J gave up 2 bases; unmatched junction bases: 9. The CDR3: CASSYPGTGETGANVLTF. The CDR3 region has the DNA TGTGCCAGCAGCTACCCAGGGACAGGGGAGACTGGGGCCAACGTCCTGACTTTC.

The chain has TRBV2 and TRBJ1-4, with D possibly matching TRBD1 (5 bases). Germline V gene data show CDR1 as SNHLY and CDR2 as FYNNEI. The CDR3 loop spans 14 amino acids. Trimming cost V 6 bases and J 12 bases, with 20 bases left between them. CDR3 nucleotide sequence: TGTGCCAGCAGCGTTCAGGAGGGGACGCGGGAACTGTTTTTT. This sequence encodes CASSVQEGTRELFF.

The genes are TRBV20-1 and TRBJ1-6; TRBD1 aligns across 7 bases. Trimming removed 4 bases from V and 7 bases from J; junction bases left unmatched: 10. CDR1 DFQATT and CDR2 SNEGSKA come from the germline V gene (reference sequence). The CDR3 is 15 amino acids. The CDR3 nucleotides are TGCAGTGCTATACCGGGACAGCCTGGAAATTCACCCCTCCACTTT. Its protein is CSAIPGQPGNSPLHF.

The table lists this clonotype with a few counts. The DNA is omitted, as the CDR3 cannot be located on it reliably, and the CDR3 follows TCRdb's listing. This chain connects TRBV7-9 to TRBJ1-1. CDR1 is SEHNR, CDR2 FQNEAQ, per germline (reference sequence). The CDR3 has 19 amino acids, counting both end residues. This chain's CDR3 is CASSFYICSARKSNTEAFF.

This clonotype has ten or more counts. The CDR3 DNA reads as TGCGCCAGCAGCCGAGGCGTGGGGTTAAGTCAGCCCCAGCATTTT. Protein sequence: CASSRGVGLSQPQHF. This chain connects TRBV4-1 to TRBJ1-5; D not resolved. CDR1 is MGHRA and CDR2 is YSYEKL in the germline V gene. The CDR3 extends over 15 amino acids. Trimming pared 4 bases from V and 6 bases from J, leaving 16 bases between.

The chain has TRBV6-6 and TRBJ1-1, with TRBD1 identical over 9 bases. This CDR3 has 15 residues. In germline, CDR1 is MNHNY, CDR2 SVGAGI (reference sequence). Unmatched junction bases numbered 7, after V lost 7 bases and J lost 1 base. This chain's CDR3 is CASTRTGEGNTEAFF. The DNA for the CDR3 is TGTGCCAGCACCCGGACAGGGGAAGGGAACACTGAAGCTTTCTTT.

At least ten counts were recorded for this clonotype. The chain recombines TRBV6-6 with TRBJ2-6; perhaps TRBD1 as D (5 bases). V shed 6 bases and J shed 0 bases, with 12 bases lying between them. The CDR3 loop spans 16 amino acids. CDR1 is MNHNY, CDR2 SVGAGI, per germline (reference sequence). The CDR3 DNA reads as TGTGCCAGCAGCCCAGTAGGGGACTCTGGGGCCAACGTCCTGACTTTC. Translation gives CASSPVGDSGANVLTF.

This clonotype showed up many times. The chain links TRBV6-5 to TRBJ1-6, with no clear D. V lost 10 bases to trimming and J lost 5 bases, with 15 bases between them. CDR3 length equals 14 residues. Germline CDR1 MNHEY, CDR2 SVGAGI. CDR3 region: CAIRAERDNSPLHF. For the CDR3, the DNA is TGTGCCATCCGGGCGGAGAGAGATAATTCACCCCTCCACTTT.

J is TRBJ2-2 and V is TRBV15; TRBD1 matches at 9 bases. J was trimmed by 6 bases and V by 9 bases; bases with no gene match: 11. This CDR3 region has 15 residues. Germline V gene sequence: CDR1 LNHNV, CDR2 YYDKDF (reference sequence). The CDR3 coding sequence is TGTGCCACTCAAGCCCGGGACAGGGTGGCCGGGGAGCTGTTTTTT. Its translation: CATQARDRVAGELFF.

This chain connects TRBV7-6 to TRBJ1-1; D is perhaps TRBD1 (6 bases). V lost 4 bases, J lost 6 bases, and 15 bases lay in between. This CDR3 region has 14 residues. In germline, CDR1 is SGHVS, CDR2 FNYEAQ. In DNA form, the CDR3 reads TGTGCCAGCAGCTCCCCGGGAGGGGGATCTGAAGCTTTCTTT. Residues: CASSSPGGGSEAFF.

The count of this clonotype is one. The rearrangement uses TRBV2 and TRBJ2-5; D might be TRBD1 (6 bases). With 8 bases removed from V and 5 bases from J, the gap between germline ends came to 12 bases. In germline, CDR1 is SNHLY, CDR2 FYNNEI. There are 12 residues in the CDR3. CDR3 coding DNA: TGTGCCAGCGGACAGATGATGGAGACCCAGTACTTC. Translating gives CASGQMMETQYF.

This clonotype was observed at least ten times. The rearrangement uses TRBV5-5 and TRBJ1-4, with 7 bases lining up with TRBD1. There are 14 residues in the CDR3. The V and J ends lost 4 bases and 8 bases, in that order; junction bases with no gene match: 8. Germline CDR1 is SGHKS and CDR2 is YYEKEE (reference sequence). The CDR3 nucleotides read TGTGCCAGCAGCCCAGGACAGGAGGAAGAAAAACTGTTTTTT. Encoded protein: CASSPGQEEEKLFF.

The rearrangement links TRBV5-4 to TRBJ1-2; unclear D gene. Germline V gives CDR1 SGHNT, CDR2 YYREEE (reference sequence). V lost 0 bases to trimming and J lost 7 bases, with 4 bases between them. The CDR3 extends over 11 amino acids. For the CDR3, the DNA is TGTGCCAGCAGCTTGGCGGCTGGCTACACCTTC. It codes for CASSLAAGYTF.

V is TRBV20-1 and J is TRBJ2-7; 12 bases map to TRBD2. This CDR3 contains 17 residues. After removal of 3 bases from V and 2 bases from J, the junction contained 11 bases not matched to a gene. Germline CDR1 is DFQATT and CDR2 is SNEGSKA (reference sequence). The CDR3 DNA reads TGCAGTGCTAGTTCCCCCCTAGCGGGAGGGCAAGCCTACGAGCAGTACTTC. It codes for CSASSPLAGGQAYEQYF.

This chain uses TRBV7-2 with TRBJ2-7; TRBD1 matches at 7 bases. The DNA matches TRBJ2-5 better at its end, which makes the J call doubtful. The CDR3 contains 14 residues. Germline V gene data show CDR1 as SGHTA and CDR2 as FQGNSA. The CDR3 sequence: CASSVDDREETQYF. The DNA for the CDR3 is TGTGCCAGCAGCGTAGACGACAGGGAAGAGACCCAGTACTTC.

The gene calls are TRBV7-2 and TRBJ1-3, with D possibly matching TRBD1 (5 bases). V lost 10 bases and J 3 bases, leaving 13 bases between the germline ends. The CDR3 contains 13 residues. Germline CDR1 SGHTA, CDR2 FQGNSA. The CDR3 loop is CANTPGGGNTIYF. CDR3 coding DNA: TGTGCCAACACCCCCGGGGGTGGAAACACCATATATTTT.

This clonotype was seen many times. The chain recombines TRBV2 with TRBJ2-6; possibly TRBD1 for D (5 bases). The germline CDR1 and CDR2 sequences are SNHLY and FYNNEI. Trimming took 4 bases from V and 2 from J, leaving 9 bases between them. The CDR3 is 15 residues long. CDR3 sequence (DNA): TGTGCCAGCAGTGGCAGGGTAACTGGGGCCAACGTCCTGACTTTC. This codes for CASSGRVTGANVLTF. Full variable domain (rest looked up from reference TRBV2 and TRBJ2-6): EPEVTQTPSHQVTQMGQEVILRCVPISNHLYFYWYRQILGQKVEFLVSFYNNEISEKSEIFDDQFSVERPDGSNFTLKIRSTKLEDSAMYFCASSGRVTGANVLTFGAGSRLTVL.

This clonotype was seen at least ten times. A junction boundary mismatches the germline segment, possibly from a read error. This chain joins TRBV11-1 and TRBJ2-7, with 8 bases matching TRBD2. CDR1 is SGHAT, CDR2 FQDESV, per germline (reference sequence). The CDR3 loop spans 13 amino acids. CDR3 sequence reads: CASSLTSATARHF. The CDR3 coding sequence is TGTGCCAGCAGCTTGACTAGCGCCACAGCGAGGCACTTC.

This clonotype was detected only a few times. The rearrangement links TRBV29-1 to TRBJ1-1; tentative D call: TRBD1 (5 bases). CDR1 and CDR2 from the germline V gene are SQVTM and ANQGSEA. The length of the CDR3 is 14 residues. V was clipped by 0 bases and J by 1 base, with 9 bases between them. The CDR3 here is CSVEETARNTEAFF. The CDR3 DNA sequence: TGCAGCGTTGAAGAGACAGCCAGGAACACTGAAGCTTTCTTT.